What follows describes a single T cell receptor (beta chain). The source of the sample is a study of cytomegalovirus exposure and HLA in healthy donors. PCR was performed using 60 Vbeta and 13 Jbeta primers. Measured with immunoSEQ multiplex PCR; TCRdb has only the in-frame clones, and not every one. Counted here are 120,000 or so clones, roughly 85% occurring once; the ten biggest clones make up 15% to 20%. Trimming pared 5 bases from V and 2 bases from J, leaving 15 bases between. CDR3 size: 15 residues. Germline-derived CDR1 and CDR2 are SGHTA and FQGNSA. The chain recombines TRBV7-2 with TRBJ2-5; a possible D gene is TRBD1 (6 bases). The sequenced sample consisted of PBMCs. The TCR sequence derives from a man in his late teens or twenties in good health and CMV-seropositive. As DNA, the CDR3 is TGTGCCAGCAGCCTCGGGACAACTTTTCAAGAGACCCAGTACTTC. Translation gives CASSLGTTFQETQYF.